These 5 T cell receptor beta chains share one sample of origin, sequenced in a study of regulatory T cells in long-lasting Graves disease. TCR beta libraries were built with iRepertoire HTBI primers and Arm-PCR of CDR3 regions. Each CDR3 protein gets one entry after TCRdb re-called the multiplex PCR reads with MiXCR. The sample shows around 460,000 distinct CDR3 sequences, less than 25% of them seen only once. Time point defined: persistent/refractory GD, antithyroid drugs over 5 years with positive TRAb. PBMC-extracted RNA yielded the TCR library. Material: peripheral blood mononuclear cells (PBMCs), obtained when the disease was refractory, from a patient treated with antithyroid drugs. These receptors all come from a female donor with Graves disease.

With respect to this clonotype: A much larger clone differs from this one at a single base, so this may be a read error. CDR3 amino acids: CASSPHGVLVQETQYF. As DNA, the CDR3 is TGTGCCAGCAGCCCGCATGGCGTATTAGTACAAGAGACCCAGTACTTC. This chain joins TRBV11-2 and TRBJ2-5; D is undetermined. V was cut by 5 bases and J by 2 bases, with 18 bases left in between. The CDR3 is 16 residues long. Per the germline V gene, CDR1 is SGHAT and CDR2 is FQNNGV.

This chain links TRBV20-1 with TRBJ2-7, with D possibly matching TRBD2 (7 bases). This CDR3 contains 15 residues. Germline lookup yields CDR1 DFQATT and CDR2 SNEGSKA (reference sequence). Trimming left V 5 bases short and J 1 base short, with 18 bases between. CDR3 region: CSAPYMGGLSYEQYF. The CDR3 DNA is TGCAGTGCTCCTTACATGGGGGGGCTTTCCTACGAGCAGTACTTC.

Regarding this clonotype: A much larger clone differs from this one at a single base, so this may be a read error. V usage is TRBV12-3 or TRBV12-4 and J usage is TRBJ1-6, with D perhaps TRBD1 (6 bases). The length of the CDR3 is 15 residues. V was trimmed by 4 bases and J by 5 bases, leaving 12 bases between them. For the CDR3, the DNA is TGTGCCAGCAGTTACGCCAGGGGCAATAATTCACCCCTCCACTTT. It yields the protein CASSYARGNNSPLHF.

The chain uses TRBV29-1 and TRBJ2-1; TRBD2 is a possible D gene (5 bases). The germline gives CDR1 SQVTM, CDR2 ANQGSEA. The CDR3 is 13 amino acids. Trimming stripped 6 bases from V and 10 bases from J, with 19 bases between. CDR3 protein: CSVRVGIGSEQFF. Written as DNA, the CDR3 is TGCAGCGTGAGGGTTGGTATAGGTTCGGAGCAGTTCTTC.

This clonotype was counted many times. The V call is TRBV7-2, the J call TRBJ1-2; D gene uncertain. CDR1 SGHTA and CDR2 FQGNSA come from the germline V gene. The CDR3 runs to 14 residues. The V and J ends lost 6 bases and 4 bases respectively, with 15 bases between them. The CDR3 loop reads CASRESGRLYGYTF. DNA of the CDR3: TGTGCCAGCAGGGAGTCGGGCAGGCTCTATGGCTACACCTTC.